This TCR beta chain was identified during a study of siplizumab effects on memory and regulatory T cells. This table comes from immunoSEQ multiplex PCR, and its TCRdb copy is limited to in-frame clones, with some not included. The sample includes approximately 100,000 clones, 85% to 95% of them seen just once. J gave up 0 bases and V 4 bases, and 3 bases lay outside the gene matches. From germline, CDR1 is SGHNT and CDR2 YYREEE (reference sequence). The length of the CDR3 is 14 residues. The TCR sequence derives from a human donor in good health. The chain employs TRBV5-4 and TRBJ2-5, with TRBD1 matching over 7 bases. Source material: non-Treg CD4+ T cells sorted from blood. CDR3 bases: TGTGCCAGCAGCAGGGACAGATACCAAGAGACCCAGTACTTC. Protein: CASSRDRYQETQYF.